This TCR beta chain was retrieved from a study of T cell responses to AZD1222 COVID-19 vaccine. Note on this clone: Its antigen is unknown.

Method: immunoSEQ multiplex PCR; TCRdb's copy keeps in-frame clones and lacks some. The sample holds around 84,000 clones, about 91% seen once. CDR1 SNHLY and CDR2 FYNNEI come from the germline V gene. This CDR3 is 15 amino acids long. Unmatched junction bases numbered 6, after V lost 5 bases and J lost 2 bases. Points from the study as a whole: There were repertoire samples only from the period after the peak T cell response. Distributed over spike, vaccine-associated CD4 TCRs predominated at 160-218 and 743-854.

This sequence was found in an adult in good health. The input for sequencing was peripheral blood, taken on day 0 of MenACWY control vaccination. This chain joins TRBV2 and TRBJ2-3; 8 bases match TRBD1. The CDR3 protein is CASSIGQGATDTQYF. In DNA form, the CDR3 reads TGTGCCAGCAGTATCGGACAGGGCGCCACAGATACGCAGTATTTT.